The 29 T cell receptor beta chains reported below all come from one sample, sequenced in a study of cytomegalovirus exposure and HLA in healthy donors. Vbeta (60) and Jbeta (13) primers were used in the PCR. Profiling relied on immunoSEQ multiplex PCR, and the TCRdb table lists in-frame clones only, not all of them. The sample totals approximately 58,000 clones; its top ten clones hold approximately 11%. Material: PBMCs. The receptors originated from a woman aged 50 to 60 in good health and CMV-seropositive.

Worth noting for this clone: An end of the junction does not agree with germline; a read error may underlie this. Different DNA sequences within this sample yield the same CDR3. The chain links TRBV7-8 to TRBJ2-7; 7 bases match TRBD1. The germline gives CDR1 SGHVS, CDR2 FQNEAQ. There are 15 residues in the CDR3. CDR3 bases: TGTGCCAGCAGCTTAAGGGGACAGCGGACCTACGAGCAGTACTTT. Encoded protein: CASSLRGQRTYEQYF.

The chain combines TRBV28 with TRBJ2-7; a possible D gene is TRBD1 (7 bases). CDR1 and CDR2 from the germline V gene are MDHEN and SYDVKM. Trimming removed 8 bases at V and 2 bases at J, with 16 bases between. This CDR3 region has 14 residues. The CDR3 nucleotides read TGTGCCAGCGGCTCGGGCAGGGGGGCCTACGAGCAGTACTTC. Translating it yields CASGSGRGAYEQYF.

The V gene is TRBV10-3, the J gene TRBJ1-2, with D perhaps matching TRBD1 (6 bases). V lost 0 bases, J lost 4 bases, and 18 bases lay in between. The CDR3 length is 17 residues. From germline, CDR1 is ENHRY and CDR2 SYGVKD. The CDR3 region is CAISESNREEGIYGYTF. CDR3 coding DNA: TGTGCCATCAGTGAGTCCAACAGGGAAGAGGGAATCTATGGCTACACCTTC.

CDR3 sequence reads: CASSRMDRENTEAFF. The CDR3 DNA sequence: TGTGCCAGCAGCCGGATGGACAGGGAGAACACTGAAGCTTTCTTT. The chain employs TRBV5-6 and TRBJ1-1; 8 nucleotides match TRBD1. This CDR3 has 15 residues. The germline V gene encodes CDR1 SGHDT and CDR2 YYEEEE. Trimming cost V 4 bases and J 1 base; bases outside gene matches: 6.

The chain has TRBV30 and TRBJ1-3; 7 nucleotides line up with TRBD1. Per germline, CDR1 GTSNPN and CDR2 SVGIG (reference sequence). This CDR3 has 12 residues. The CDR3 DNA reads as TGTTTGGGACAGACCTCTGGAAACACCATATATTTT. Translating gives CLGQTSGNTIYF.

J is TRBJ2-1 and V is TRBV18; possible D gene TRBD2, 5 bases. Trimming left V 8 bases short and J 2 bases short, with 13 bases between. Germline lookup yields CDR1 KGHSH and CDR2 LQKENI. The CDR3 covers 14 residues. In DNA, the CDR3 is TGTGCCAGCCCCGAGGGTGGACCCTACAATGAGCAGTTCTTC. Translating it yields CASPEGGPYNEQFF. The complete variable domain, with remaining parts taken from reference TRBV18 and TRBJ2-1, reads NAGVMQNPRHLVRRRGQEARLRCSPMKGHSHVYWYRQLPEEGLKFMVYLQKENIIDESGMPKERFSAEFPKEGPSILRIQQVVRGDSAAYFCASPEGGPYNEQFFGPGTRLTVL.

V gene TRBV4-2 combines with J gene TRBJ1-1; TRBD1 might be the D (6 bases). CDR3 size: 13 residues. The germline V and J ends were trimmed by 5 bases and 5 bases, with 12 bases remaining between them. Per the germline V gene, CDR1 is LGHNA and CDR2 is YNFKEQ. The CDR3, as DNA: TGTGCCAGCAGCTCCACAGGGAAAACTGAAGCTTTCTTT. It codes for CASSSTGKTEAFF.

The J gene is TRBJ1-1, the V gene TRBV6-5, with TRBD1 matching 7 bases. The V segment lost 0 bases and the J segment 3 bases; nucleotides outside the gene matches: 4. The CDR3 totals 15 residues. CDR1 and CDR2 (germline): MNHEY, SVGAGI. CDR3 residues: CASSYSTGLDTEAFF. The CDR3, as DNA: TGTGCCAGCAGTTACTCGACAGGGTTGGACACTGAAGCTTTCTTT.

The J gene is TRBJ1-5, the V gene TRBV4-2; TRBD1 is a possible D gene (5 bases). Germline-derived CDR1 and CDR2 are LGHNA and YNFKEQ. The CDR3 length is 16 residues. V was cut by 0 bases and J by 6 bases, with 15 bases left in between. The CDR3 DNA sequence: TGTGCCAGCAGCCAAGATTTTGGAGGGGCGTCTCAGCCCCAGCATTTT. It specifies CASSQDFGGASQPQHF.

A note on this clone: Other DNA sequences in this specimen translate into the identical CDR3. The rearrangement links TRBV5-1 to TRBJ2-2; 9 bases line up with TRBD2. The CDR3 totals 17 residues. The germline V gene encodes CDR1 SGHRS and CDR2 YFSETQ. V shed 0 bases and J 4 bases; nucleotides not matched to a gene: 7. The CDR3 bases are TGCGCCAGCAGCTTGGCGGTAGCGGGAGCTGGCACCGGGGAGCTGTTTTTT. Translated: CASSLAVAGAGTGELFF.

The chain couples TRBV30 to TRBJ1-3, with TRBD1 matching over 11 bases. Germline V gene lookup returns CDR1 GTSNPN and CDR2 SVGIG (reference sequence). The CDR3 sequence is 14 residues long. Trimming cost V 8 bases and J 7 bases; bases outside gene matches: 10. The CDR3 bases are TGTGCCGTAAGGGACAGGGGGTTTATGAACACCATATATTTT. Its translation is CAVRDRGFMNTIYF.

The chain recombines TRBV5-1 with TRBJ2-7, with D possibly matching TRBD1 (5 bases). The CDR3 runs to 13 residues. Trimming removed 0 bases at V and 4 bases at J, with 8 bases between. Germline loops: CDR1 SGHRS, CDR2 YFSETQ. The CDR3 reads CASSLARDYEQYF. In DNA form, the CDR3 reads TGCGCCAGCAGCTTGGCCAGGGATTACGAGCAGTACTTC.

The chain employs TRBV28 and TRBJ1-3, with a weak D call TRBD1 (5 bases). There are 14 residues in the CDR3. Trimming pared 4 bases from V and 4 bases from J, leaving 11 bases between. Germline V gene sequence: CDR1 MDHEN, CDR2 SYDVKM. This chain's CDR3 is CASSWQGQGNTIYF. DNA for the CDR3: TGTGCCAGCAGTTGGCAGGGCCAGGGAAACACCATATATTTT.

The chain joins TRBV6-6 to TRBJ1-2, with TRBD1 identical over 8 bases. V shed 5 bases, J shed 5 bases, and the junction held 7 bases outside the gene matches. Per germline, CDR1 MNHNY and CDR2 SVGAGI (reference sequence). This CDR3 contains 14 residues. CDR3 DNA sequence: TGTGCCAGCAGTCAGACAGGGGAGTCGTATGGCTACACCTTC. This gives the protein CASSQTGESYGYTF.

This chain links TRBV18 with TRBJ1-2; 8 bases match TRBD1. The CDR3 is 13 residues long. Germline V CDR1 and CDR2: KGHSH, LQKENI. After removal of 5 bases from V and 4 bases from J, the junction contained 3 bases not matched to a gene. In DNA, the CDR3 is TGTGCCAGCTCAGCCGGACAGGGCTATGGCTACACCTTC. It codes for CASSAGQGYGYTF.

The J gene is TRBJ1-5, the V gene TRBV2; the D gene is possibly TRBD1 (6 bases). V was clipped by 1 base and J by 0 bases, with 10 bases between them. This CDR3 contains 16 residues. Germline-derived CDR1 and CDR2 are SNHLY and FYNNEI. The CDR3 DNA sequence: TGTGCCAGCAGTGAAGAGACAGGTTATAGCAATCAGCCCCAGCATTTT. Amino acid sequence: CASSEETGYSNQPQHF.

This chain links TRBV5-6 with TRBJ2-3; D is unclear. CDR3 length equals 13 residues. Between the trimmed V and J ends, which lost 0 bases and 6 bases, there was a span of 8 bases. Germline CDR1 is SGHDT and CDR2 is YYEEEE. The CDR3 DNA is TGTGCCAGCAGCTTGGCCGTGAGTGATACGCAGTATTTT. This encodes CASSLAVSDTQYF. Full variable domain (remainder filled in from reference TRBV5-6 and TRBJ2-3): DAGVTQSPTHLIKTRGQQVTLRCSPKSGHDTVSWYQQALGQGPQFIFQYYEEEERQRGNFPDRFSGHQFPNYSSELNVNALLLGDSALYLCASSLAVSDTQYFGPGTRLTVL.

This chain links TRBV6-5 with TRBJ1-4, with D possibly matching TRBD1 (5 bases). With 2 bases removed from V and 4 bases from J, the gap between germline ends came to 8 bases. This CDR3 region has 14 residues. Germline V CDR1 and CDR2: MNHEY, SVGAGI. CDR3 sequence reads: CASSYRQYNEKLFF. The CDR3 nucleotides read TGTGCCAGCAGTTACCGACAGTATAATGAAAAACTGTTTTTT.

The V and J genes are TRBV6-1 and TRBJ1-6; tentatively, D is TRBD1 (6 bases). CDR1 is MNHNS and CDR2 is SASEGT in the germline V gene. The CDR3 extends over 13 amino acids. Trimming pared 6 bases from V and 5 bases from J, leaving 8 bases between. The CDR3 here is CASSGDNNSPLHF. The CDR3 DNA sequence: TGTGCCAGCAGCGGGGACAATAATTCACCCCTCCACTTT.

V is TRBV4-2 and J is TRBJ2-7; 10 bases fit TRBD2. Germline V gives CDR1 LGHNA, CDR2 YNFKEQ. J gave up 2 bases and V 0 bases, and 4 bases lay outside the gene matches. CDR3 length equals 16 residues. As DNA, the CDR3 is TGTGCCAGCAGCCAAGAAGGCCTAGCGGGAGCCTACGAGCAGTACTTC. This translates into CASSQEGLAGAYEQYF.

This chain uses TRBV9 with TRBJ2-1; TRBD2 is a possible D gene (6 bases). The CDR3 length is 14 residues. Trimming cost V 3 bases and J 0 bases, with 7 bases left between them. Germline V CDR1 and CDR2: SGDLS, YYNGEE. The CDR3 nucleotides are TGTGCCAGCAGCGCCGGGAGCTCCTACAATGAGCAGTTCTTC. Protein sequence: CASSAGSSYNEQFF.

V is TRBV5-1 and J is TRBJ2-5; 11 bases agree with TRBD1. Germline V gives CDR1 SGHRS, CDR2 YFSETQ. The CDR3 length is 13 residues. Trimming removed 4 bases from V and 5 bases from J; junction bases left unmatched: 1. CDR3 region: CASSRTGGETQYF. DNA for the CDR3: TGCGCCAGCAGCCGGACAGGGGGCGAGACCCAGTACTTC.

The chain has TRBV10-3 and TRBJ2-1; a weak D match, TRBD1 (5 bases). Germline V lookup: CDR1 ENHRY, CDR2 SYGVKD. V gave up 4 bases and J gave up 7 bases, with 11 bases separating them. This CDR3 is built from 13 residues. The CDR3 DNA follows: TGTGCCATCAGTGGGGCAGGGCCGAATGAGCAGTTCTTC. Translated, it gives CAISGAGPNEQFF.

In nucleotides, the CDR3 is TGCGCCAGCAGCCTACTAGCGGGACCAAGCAATGAGCAGTTCTTC. This translates into CASSLLAGPSNEQFF. The gene calls are TRBV5-1 and TRBJ2-1, with 10 bases identical to TRBD2. Germline trimming cut 4 bases from V and 6 bases from J; bases unmatched to any gene: 7. This CDR3 is 15 amino acids long. The V gene's germline CDR1 is SGHRS and CDR2 YFSETQ.

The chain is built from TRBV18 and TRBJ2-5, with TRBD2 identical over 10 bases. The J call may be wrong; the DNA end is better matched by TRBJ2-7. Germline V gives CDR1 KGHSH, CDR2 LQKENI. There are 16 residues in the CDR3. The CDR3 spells CASSPRASGSFYEQYF. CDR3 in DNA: TGTGCCAGCTCACCCAGGGCTAGCGGGAGCTTTTACGAGCAGTACTTC.

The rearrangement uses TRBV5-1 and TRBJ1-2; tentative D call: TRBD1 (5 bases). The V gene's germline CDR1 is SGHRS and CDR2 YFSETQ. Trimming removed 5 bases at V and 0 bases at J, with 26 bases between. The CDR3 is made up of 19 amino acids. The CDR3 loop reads CASRILLTSWQTANYGYTF. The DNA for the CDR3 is TGCGCCAGCAGGATTTTGCTCACCAGCTGGCAGACAGCTAACTATGGCTACACCTTC.

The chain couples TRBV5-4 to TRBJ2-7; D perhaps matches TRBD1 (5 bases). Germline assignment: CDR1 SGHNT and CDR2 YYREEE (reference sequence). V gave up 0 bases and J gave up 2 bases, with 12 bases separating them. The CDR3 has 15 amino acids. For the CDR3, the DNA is TGTGCCAGCAGCTTGGTGGGGCAGGTTCCCTACGAGCAGTACTTC. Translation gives CASSLVGQVPYEQYF.

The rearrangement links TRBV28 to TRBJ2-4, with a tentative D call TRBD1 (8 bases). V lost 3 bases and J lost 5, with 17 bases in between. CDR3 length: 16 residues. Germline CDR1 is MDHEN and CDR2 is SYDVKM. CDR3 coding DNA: TGTGCCAGCAGTTTGGGAGGGGGGACAGGAGAAAACATTCAGTACTTC. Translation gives CASSLGGGTGENIQYF.

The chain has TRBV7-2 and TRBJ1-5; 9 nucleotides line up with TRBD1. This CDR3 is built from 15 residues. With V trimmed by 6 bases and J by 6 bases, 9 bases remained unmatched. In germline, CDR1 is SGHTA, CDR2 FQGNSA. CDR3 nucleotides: TGTGCCAGCAGTTTCTCCGGGACAGGGAGTCAGCCCCAGCATTTT. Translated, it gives CASSFSGTGSQPQHF. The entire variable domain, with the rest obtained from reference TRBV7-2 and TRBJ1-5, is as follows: GAGVSQSPSNKVTEKGKDVELRCDPISGHTALYWYRQSLGQGLEFLIYFQGNSAPDKSGLPSDRFSAERTGGSVSTLTIQRTQQEDSAVYLCASSFSGTGSQPQHFGDGTRLSIL.